This paragraph covers one TCR beta chain sequence. Its target is not known. This entry belongs to a study of T cells in narcolepsy. Study-wide results and limits: Healthy controls reportedly lacked the autoreactive clonotypes serially found in patients' blood. Autoreactive clone sequences were missing from some blood memory CD4+ repertoires. Same-patient CSF and blood CD4+ T cell clonotypes included HCRT-specific and TRIB2-specific autoreactive ones.

With 5 bases removed from V and 5 bases from J, the gap between germline ends came to 18 bases. The CDR3 is 15 amino acids. CDR1 SGHTA and CDR2 FQGNSA come from the germline V gene. The table came from immunoSEQ multiplex PCR; TCRdb's copy has only in-frame clones and leaves some out. The sample includes just under 35,000 clones, 80% of them seen just once. Sequencing input: memory (CD45RA-) CD4+ T cells from blood. This receptor was obtained from a human donor in good health. The V and J genes are TRBV7-2 and TRBJ2-5; no clear D gene. The CDR3 DNA reads as TGTGCCAGCAGCCCAGATCTCAGTCTGCTTGAGACCCAGTACTTC. It yields the protein CASSPDLSLLETQYF.